Listed here are 18 T cell receptor beta chains from one sample, sequenced in a study of human T cells and chemical hapten exposure. Using its own MiXCR run on the RACE reads, TCRdb lists one record per CDR3 protein. Here the sample spans some 74,000 distinct CDR3 sequences, approximately 13% being singletons. As to time point: patch test 3, about 24 weeks after DPC sensitization. Treatment here: therapeutic diphenylcyclopropenone sensitization with weekly scalp DPC. Source: whole blood, taken in connection with sensitization to the hapten diphenylcyclopropenone (DPC). The receptors come from a woman aged 45-59 years with alopecia areata. Some clones in this sample may be carry-over from other donors' samples.

This rearrangement joins TRBV29-1 to TRBJ1-4; D gene ambiguous. The CDR3 length is 11 residues. CDR1 and CDR2 (germline): SQVTM, ANQGSEA. With 1 base removed from V and 7 bases from J, the gap between germline ends came to 4 bases. CDR3 DNA sequence: TGCAGCGTTGAAGTCGGTGAAAAACTGTTTTTT. This gives the protein CSVEVGEKLFF.

This clonotype was counted a few times. The chain recombines TRBV15 with TRBJ1-4; D not certain. CDR3 length: 11 amino acids. V lost 9 bases to trimming and J lost 0 bases, with 2 bases between them. CDR1 LNHNV and CDR2 YYDKDF come from the germline V gene (reference sequence). CDR3 in amino acids: CATATNEKLFF. Written as DNA, the CDR3 is TGTGCCACGGCAACTAATGAAAAACTGTTTTTT.

V is TRBV29-1 and J is TRBJ2-1; 13 bases align to TRBD2. With 4 bases clipped from V and 3 bases from J, the junction kept 6 bases outside the gene matches. Germline V gene sequence: CDR1 SQVTM, CDR2 ANQGSEA. The CDR3 loop spans 16 amino acids. CDR3 nucleotides: TGCAGCGTTGGGGAGGGACTAGCGGGACTCTACAATGAGCAGTTCTTC. It translates to CSVGEGLAGLYNEQFF.

This clonotype showed up just a few times. The chain links TRBV29-1 to TRBJ1-1, with 11 nucleotides matching TRBD1. CDR3 size: 17 residues. Germline V gene sequence: CDR1 SQVTM, CDR2 ANQGSEA. The J segment lost 0 bases and the V segment lost 4 bases, leaving 10 bases of the junction unmatched. CDR3 in amino acids: CSVVFPGQGVLNTEAFF. DNA for the CDR3: TGCAGCGTTGTTTTCCCGGGACAGGGGGTCTTGAACACTGAAGCTTTCTTT.

The gene calls are TRBV7-8 and TRBJ1-2; 8 nucleotides match TRBD1. The J segment lost 4 bases and the V segment lost 1 base, leaving 5 bases of the junction unmatched. The germline V gene has CDR1 SGHVS and CDR2 FQNEAQ. This CDR3 region has 15 residues. CDR3 sequence (DNA): TGTGCCAGCAGCTTAGAAGTGACAGGGGTCTATGGCTACACCTTC. Translating it yields CASSLEVTGVYGYTF.

This clonotype was counted only a few times. The chain uses TRBV7-9 and TRBJ2-3; no definite D call. The CDR3 covers 14 residues. The ends were cut back, 3 bases at V and 1 base at J, with 8 bases in the middle. CDR1 and CDR2 (germline): SEHNR, FQNEAQ (reference sequence). CDR3 sequence: CASSLMAGTDTQYF. Here the CDR3 DNA reads TGTGCCAGCAGCTTGATGGCGGGCACAGATACGCAGTATTTT.

J is TRBJ2-7 and V is TRBV28, with D unresolved. V was clipped by 4 bases and J by 3 bases, with 13 bases between them. This CDR3 is 14 amino acids long. The V gene's germline CDR1 is MDHEN and CDR2 SYDVKM. CDR3 amino acids: CASSSGSGSYEQYF. Written as DNA, the CDR3 is TGTGCCAGCAGTTCCGGATCGGGTAGCTACGAGCAGTACTTC.

The chain uses TRBV6-5 and TRBJ1-5; 9 positions match TRBD1. The CDR3 loop spans 16 amino acids. V was pared by 4 bases and J by 3 bases, with 7 bases of the junction left unmatched. The V gene's germline CDR1 is MNHEY and CDR2 SVGAGI. This CDR3 is CASSSGTGSFNQPQHF. CDR3 sequence (DNA): TGTGCCAGCAGTTCCGGGACAGGGAGCTTCAATCAGCCCCAGCATTTT.

In its sample, this clonotype was seen many times. The rearrangement links TRBV11-2 to TRBJ1-6; D gene ambiguous. Germline V lookup: CDR1 SGHAT, CDR2 FQNNGV. CDR3 length: 15 residues. Trimming pared 4 bases from V and 0 bases from J, leaving 7 bases between. The CDR3 region is CASSWGSSYNSPLHF. The CDR3 region has the DNA TGTGCCAGCAGCTGGGGAAGCTCCTATAATTCACCCCTCCACTTT.

This rearrangement joins TRBV6-5 to TRBJ2-3; D uncertain. V lost 2 bases and J 4 bases, leaving 13 bases between the germline ends. The V gene's germline CDR1 is MNHEY and CDR2 SVGAGI. The CDR3 extends over 15 amino acids. CDR3 in DNA: TGTGCCAGCAGTTACGGATCTCCTGAGGCAGATACGCAGTATTTT. It is translated as CASSYGSPEADTQYF.

This clonotype was counted once. This rearrangement joins TRBV2 to TRBJ1-5; tentatively, D is TRBD1 (5 bases). The CDR3 has 14 amino acids. V was cut by 6 bases and J by 2 bases, with 11 bases left in between. Germline CDR1 is SNHLY and CDR2 is FYNNEI. The CDR3 DNA reads as TGTGCCAGCAGCAGGGATCAGGGCAATCAGCCCCAGCATTTT. The encoded protein is CASSRDQGNQPQHF.

About this clonotype itself: The junction differs from germline at one of its ends, possibly a read error. The DNA of the CDR3 is TGTGCCAGCAGCTTCCGAGCGGGAGTTCTTCACTTC. Translating gives CASSFRAGVLHF. The genes are TRBV12-3 or TRBV12-4 and TRBJ2-7, with 8 bases matching TRBD2. The CDR3 runs to 12 residues.

By proportion, this clonotype is medium-sized. V gene TRBV10-1 combines with J gene TRBJ2-2; 10 bases line up with TRBD2. Per germline, CDR1 WNHNN and CDR2 SYGVQD (reference sequence). CDR3 length equals 15 residues. V was clipped by 5 bases and J by 3 bases; unmatched bases: 3. CDR3 region: CASSTGTSDTGELFF. The CDR3 nucleotides read TGCGCCAGCAGTACCGGGACTAGCGACACCGGGGAGCTGTTTTTT.

This clonotype has only a few counts. The chain combines TRBV18 with TRBJ2-5, with D uncertain. The germline V gene encodes CDR1 KGHSH and CDR2 LQKENI. The CDR3 consists of 14 residues. V was cut by 4 bases and J by 1 base, with 10 bases left in between. The DNA for the CDR3 is TGTGCCAGCTCACGCCTGGACGCCCAAGAGACCCAGTACTTC. Translating it yields CASSRLDAQETQYF.

In this sample, this clonotype turned up a few times. The rearrangement links TRBV2 to TRBJ2-1; 11 bases line up with TRBD2. Germline CDR1 SNHLY, CDR2 FYNNEI. The V and J ends lost 6 bases and 10 bases, in that order; junction bases with no gene match: 8. The CDR3 is 14 residues long. CDR3 nucleotides: TGTGCCAGCAGACCACTAGCGGGAGCAGAAGAGCAGTTCTTC. Translation: CASRPLAGAEEQFF.

The table lists this clonotype with many counts. The chain has TRBV6-5 and TRBJ1-5, with 10 bases lining up with TRBD1. With 6 bases clipped from V and 6 bases from J, the junction kept 5 bases outside the gene matches. This CDR3 has 14 amino acids. The germline gives CDR1 MNHEY, CDR2 SVGAGI. The CDR3 sequence is CASRKTGGSQPQHF. The CDR3 nucleotides are TGTGCCAGCAGAAAGACAGGGGGCAGTCAGCCCCAGCATTTT.

This rearrangement joins TRBV25-1 to TRBJ2-3; D ambiguous. Judging by the DNA end, TRBJ1-5 fits better; the J call may be wrong. In germline, CDR1 is MGHDK, CDR2 SYGVNS. This CDR3 contains 13 residues. The CDR3 nucleotides are TGTGCCAGCAGTGAATCCGGGGTAGATACGCAGCATTTT. Its protein is CASSESGVDTQHF.

In its sample, this clonotype was seen a few times. The chain combines TRBV2 with TRBJ1-3; the D is unclear. This CDR3 has 17 amino acids. The germline V and J ends were trimmed by 1 base and 1 base, with 14 bases remaining between them. The V gene's germline CDR1 is SNHLY and CDR2 FYNNEI. CDR3 residues: CASSEGRGSLSGNTIYF. For the CDR3, the DNA is TGTGCCAGCAGTGAAGGCCGGGGTTCGTTGTCTGGAAACACCATATATTTT.